A single sample is the source of the 20 T cell receptor beta chains below, sequenced in a study of T-cell memory formation after mild COVID-19 (dated by TCRdb to about 2021). The library was built by means of 5' RACE. Sequencing instrument: Illumina NovaSeq 6000. Through fastp at Q25 and MiXCR, TCRdb rebuilt clones from the public reads, retaining in-frame beta chains. Rows with a matching CDR3 protein are joined into one entry that keeps the most common DNA and genes. Here the sample has 150,000 to 200,000 distinct CDR3 sequences; about a fifth occur a single time. The ten top clones hold roughly 4% of the sample. Material: PBMCs or a T cell subset sorted from them (not recorded which). Every receptor here comes from a man aged 18-30 years who had mild COVID-19 (a few samples of this study predate the infection). The sample titles of this study are shuffled in the database, so cell type and time point are left out; the donor was told from shared clones.

About this clonotype: Since a much larger clone is just one base distant, this may be a read error. This rearrangement joins TRBV4-1 to TRBJ1-1; D gene unclear. There are 14 residues in the CDR3. Germline CDR1 is MGHRA and CDR2 is YSYEKL. Trimming removed 4 bases from V and 0 bases from J, with 9 bases in between. The CDR3 DNA reads TGCGCCAGCAGCCTCAGGACGCTGAACACTGAAGCTTTCTTT. It translates to CASSLRTLNTEAFF.

This clonotype was seen at least ten times. The chain recombines TRBV12-3 or TRBV12-4 with TRBJ1-6; D remains unclear. V lost 7 bases and J 5 bases, leaving 18 bases between the germline ends. This CDR3 has 16 residues. This CDR3 reads CASTPALGSNNSPLHF. CDR3 in DNA: TGTGCCAGCACTCCCGCTTTGGGCAGTAATAATTCACCCCTCCACTTT.

This clonotype occurred a few times. The chain couples TRBV27 to TRBJ2-7; 12 bases align to TRBD1. The germline V gene encodes CDR1 MNHEY and CDR2 SMNVEV (reference sequence). V trimming: 10 bases; J trimming: 5 bases; junction bases outside the gene matches: 6. The CDR3 runs 13 residues. The CDR3 loop is CAISGTGGNEQYF. The CDR3 region has the DNA TGTGCCATCTCCGGGACAGGGGGCAACGAGCAGTACTTC.

J is TRBJ1-1 and V is TRBV18; tentative D call: TRBD1 (6 bases). Germline CDR1 reads KGHSH; CDR2 reads LQKENI. The germline V and J ends were trimmed by 3 bases and 0 bases, with 11 bases remaining between them. This CDR3 has 15 residues. The CDR3 sequence: CASSPWGALNTEAFF. The CDR3 nucleotides read TGTGCCAGCTCACCCTGGGGGGCGTTGAACACTGAAGCTTTCTTT.

This clonotype was detected ten times or more. The chain carries TRBV25-1 and TRBJ1-5; D is uncertain. The length of the CDR3 is 14 residues. CDR1 and CDR2 (germline): MGHDK, SYGVNS. V dropped 7 bases and J dropped 0 bases, with 10 bases sitting between them. The CDR3 reads CASTDGDSNQPQHF. CDR3 DNA: TGTGCCAGCACGGACGGAGATAGCAATCAGCCCCAGCATTTT.

This clonotype was seen a few times. This chain joins TRBV20-1 and TRBJ1-4; D uncertain. Trimming removed 7 bases from V and 2 bases from J, with 17 bases in between. This CDR3 spans 15 amino acids. Germline V gene sequence: CDR1 DFQATT, CDR2 SNEGSKA (reference sequence). This chain's CDR3 is CSVRKGPGTNEKLFF. In nucleotides, the CDR3 is TGCAGTGTCCGGAAAGGCCCGGGGACTAATGAAAAACTGTTTTTT.

The rearrangement links TRBV7-3 to TRBJ1-4, with no clear D. Germline V gives CDR1 SGHTA, CDR2 FQGTGA. The ends were cut back, 2 bases at V and 14 bases at J, with 27 bases in the middle. The CDR3 covers 17 residues. CDR3 sequence: CASSLCMPQSPGTGLFF. CDR3 nucleotides: TGTGCCAGCAGCTTATGTATGCCACAATCCCCCGGAACGGGTCTGTTTTTT. The full variable domain, its missing parts supplied by reference TRBV7-3 and TRBJ1-4, is GAGVSQTPSNKVTEKGKYVELRCDPISGHTALYWYRQSLGQGPEFLIYFQGTGAADDSGLPNDRFFAVRPEGSVSTLKIQRTERGDSAVYLCASSLCMPQSPGTGLFFGSGTQLSVL.

This sequence joins TRBV4-3 and TRBJ2-2; D remains unclear. This CDR3 is 14 amino acids long. The germline V gene has CDR1 LGHNA and CDR2 YSLEER. The V gene lost 3 bases and the J gene lost 5 bases, with 10 bases spanning the gap. The CDR3: CASSHASTTGELFF. The DNA of the CDR3 is TGCGCCAGCAGCCACGCCAGTACAACCGGGGAGCTGTTTTTT.

The rearrangement uses TRBV12-3 or TRBV12-4 and TRBJ1-1; TRBD1 might be the D (5 bases). Trimming stripped 6 bases from V and 3 bases from J, with 17 bases between. The CDR3 runs to 15 residues. The CDR3 DNA is TGTGCCAGCAGCCCGGGGCCGGGGCGCGACACTGAAGCTTTCTTT. Translated, it gives CASSPGPGRDTEAFF.

This CDR3 reads CSARNRAVSYNEQFF. DNA of the CDR3: TGCAGTGCTAGAAACCGGGCAGTTTCCTACAATGAGCAGTTCTTC. This chain links TRBV20-1 with TRBJ2-1, with D hard to call. Trimming cost V 2 bases and J 1 base, with 12 bases left between them. CDR3 length: 15 residues. Germline assignment: CDR1 DFQATT and CDR2 SNEGSKA (reference sequence).

Here the CDR3 reads CASSLSREKLFF. The DNA of the CDR3 is TGTGCCAGCAGTCTTAGCCGTGAAAAACTGTTTTTT. The chain recombines TRBV2 with TRBJ1-4; D is undetermined. This CDR3 region has 12 residues. In germline, CDR1 is SNHLY, CDR2 FYNNEI. V lost 5 bases and J 7 bases, leaving 8 bases between the germline ends.

The chain's CDR3 is CSGLYNEQFF. In DNA, the CDR3 is TGCAGCGGTCTTTACAATGAGCAGTTCTTC. The V gene is TRBV29-1, the J gene TRBJ2-1; no reliable D call. The CDR3 extends over 10 amino acids. CDR1 is SQVTM and CDR2 is ANQGSEA in the germline V gene. V was clipped by 7 bases and J by 4 bases, with 5 bases between them.

The rearrangement links TRBV19 to TRBJ1-1; no firm D call. Trimming pared 7 bases from V and 4 bases from J, leaving 16 bases between. The CDR3 loop spans 14 amino acids. Germline V gene lookup returns CDR1 LNHDA and CDR2 SQIVND (reference sequence). The CDR3 spells CASIFQSDSTEAFF. The CDR3 DNA reads as TGTGCCAGTATATTTCAAAGCGACTCCACTGAAGCTTTCTTT.

This clonotype appeared a few times. The chain joins TRBV24-1 to TRBJ2-3; tentatively, D is TRBD1 or TRBD2 (5 bases each). The germline V gene encodes CDR1 KGHDR and CDR2 SFDVKD. Trimming took off 7 bases at V and 1 base at J, with 20 bases between the two ends. The CDR3 length is 17 residues. The CDR3 loop is CATRGRGYRRGTDTQYF. For the CDR3, the DNA is TGTGCCACCAGGGGAAGAGGGTACAGGAGAGGCACAGATACGCAGTATTTT.

V usage is TRBV6-2 or TRBV6-3 and J usage is TRBJ2-7; TRBD1 aligns across 8 bases. This CDR3 spans 13 amino acids. Trimming took 4 bases from V and 5 from J; bases not matched to a gene: 4. CDR1 is MNHEY and CDR2 is SVGEGT in the germline V gene. The DNA of the CDR3 is TGTGCCAGCAGTTCCCTGGACAGGGACGAGCAGTACGTC. Translating it yields CASSSLDRDEQYV.

This clonotype was counted at least ten times. CDR3 in amino acids: CASSSNRRGSYNEQFF. The CDR3 bases are TGTGCCAGCAGTTCAAATAGAAGGGGTTCCTACAATGAGCAGTTCTTC. The chain couples TRBV28 to TRBJ2-1, with D perhaps TRBD1 (5 bases). The CDR3 is 16 residues long. Looked up from germline, CDR1 is MDHEN and CDR2 is SYDVKM. Trimming stripped 4 bases from V and 1 base from J, with 14 bases between.

The chain has TRBV5-1 and TRBJ2-5, with D possibly being TRBD2 (7 bases). The ends were cut back, 4 bases at V and 2 bases at J, with 15 bases in the middle. The CDR3 runs 15 residues. The germline gives CDR1 SGHRS, CDR2 YFSETQ. The chain's CDR3 is CASSPSRGGQETQYF. Here the CDR3 DNA reads TGCGCCAGCAGCCCTTCCAGGGGAGGGCAAGAGACCCAGTACTTC. The variable domain in full, completed from reference TRBV5-1 and TRBJ2-5, reads KAGVTQTPRYLIKTRGQQVTLSCSPISGHRSVSWYQQTPGQGLQFLFEYFSETQRNKGNFPGRFSGRQFSNSRSEMNVSTLELGDSALYLCASSPSRGGQETQYFGPGTRLLVL.

This clonotype turned up a few times. The chain uses TRBV5-1 and TRBJ1-5, with 8 bases lining up with TRBD1. V lost 2 bases to trimming and J lost 8 bases; unmatched junction nucleotides: 6. The CDR3 loop spans 14 amino acids. Germline V gene lookup returns CDR1 SGHRS and CDR2 YFSETQ. The CDR3 here is CASSFGQGGEPQHF. DNA of the CDR3: TGCGCCAGCAGCTTCGGACAGGGCGGGGAGCCCCAGCATTTT. Filled out from reference TRBV5-1 and TRBJ1-5, the complete variable domain reads KAGVTQTPRYLIKTRGQQVTLSCSPISGHRSVSWYQQTPGQGLQFLFEYFSETQRNKGNFPGRFSGRQFSNSRSEMNVSTLELGDSALYLCASSFGQGGEPQHFGDGTRLSIL.

V and J are TRBV20-1 and TRBJ1-2; a weak D match, TRBD1 (5 bases). Trimming stripped 6 bases from V and 1 base from J, with 12 bases between. Germline-derived CDR1 and CDR2 are DFQATT and SNEGSKA (reference sequence). The CDR3 loop spans 13 amino acids. The CDR3 loop reads CSAGPDSNYGYTF. The CDR3 DNA sequence: TGCAGTGCGGGTCCCGACAGTAACTATGGCTACACCTTC.

This clonotype was seen more than once but under ten times. The chain links TRBV5-5 to TRBJ1-3, with 7 bases fitting TRBD1. V lost 4 bases, J lost 4 bases, and 8 bases stayed unmatched. Per the germline V gene, CDR1 is SGHKS and CDR2 is YYEKEE (reference sequence). The CDR3 extends over 15 amino acids. CDR3 in amino acids: CASSQYHRGGNTIYF. The CDR3 DNA sequence: TGTGCCAGCAGCCAATACCACAGGGGAGGAAACACCATATATTTT.